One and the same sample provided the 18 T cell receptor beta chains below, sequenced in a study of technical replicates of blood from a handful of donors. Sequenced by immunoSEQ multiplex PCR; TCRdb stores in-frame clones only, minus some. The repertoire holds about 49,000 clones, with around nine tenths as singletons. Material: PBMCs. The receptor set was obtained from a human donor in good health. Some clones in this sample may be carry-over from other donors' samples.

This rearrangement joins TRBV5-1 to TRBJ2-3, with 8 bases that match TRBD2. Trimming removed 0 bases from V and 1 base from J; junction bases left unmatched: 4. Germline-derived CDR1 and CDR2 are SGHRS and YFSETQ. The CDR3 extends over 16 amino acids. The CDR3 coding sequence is TGCGCCAGCAGCTTGGATTCGACTAGCGGCACAGATACGCAGTATTTT. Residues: CASSLDSTSGTDTQYF.

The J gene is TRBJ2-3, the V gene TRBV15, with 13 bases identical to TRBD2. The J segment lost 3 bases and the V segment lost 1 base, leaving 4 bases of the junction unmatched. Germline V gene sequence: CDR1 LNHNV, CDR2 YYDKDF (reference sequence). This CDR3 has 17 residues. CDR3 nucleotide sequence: TGTGCCACCAGCAGAGCCATGGGACTAGCGGGGACAGATACGCAGTATTTT. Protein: CATSRAMGLAGTDTQYF.

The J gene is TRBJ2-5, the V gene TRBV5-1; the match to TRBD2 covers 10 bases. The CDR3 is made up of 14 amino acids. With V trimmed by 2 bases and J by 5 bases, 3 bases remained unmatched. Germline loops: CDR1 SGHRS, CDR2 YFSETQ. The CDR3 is CASSLAGGPETQYF. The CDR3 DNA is TGCGCCAGCAGCTTAGCGGGGGGGCCGGAGACCCAGTACTTC.

The CDR3 DNA follows: TGTGCCAGCAGTCCAAACTACCGGGAGGAGAGAACTTTCTTT. Protein sequence: CASSPNYREERTFF. The chain combines TRBV6-5 with TRBJ1-1; D gene uncertain. Germline assignment: CDR1 MNHEY and CDR2 SVGAGI. The CDR3 is made up of 14 amino acids. The ends were cut back, 5 bases at V and 12 bases at J, with 22 bases in the middle.

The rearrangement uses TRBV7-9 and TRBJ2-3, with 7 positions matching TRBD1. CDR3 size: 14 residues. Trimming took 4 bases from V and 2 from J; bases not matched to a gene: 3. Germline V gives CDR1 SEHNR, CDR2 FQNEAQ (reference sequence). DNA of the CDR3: TGTGCCAGCAGCTACGACAGGGTCACAGATACGCAGTATTTT. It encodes CASSYDRVTDTQYF.

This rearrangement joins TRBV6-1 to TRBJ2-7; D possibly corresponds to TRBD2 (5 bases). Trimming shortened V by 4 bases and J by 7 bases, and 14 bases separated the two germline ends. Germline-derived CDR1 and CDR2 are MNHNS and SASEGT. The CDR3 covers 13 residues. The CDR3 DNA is TGTGCCAGCAGTGGTCGGGATGTCGGTGAGCAGTACTTC. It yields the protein CASSGRDVGEQYF.

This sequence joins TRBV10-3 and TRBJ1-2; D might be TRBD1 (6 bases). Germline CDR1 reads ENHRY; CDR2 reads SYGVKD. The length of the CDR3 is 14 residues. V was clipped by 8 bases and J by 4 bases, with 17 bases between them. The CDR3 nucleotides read TGTGCCATCGGGAGACAGGATCCTCGCTATGGCTACACCTTC. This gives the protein CAIGRQDPRYGYTF.

The CDR3 reads CASSIAGLGRAEAFF. The CDR3 DNA reads as TGTGCCAGTAGTATAGCGGGCCTAGGGAGGGCTGAAGCTTTCTTT. The genes are TRBV19 and TRBJ1-1, with D uncertain. There are 15 residues in the CDR3. V gave up 1 base and J gave up 6 bases, with 15 bases separating them. From germline, CDR1 is LNHDA and CDR2 SQIVND (reference sequence). The variable domain in full, completed from reference TRBV19 and TRBJ1-1, reads DGGITQSPKYLFRKEGQNVTLSCEQNLNHDAMYWYRQDPGQGLRLIYYSQIVNDFQKGDIAEGYSVSREKKESFPLTVTSAQKNPTAFYLCASSIAGLGRAEAFFGQGTRLTVV.

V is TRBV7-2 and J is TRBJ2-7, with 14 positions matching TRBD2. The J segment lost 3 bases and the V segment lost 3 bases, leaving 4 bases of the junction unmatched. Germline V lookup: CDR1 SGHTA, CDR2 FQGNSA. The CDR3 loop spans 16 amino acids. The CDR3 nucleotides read TGTGCCAGCAGCTTTGCGGGGACTAGCGGGAGCTACGAGCAGTACTTC. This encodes CASSFAGTSGSYEQYF.

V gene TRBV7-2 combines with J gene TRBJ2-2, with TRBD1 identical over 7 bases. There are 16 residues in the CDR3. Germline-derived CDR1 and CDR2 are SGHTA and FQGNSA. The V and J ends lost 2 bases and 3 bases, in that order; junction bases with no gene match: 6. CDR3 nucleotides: TGTGCCAGCAGCTTACTAGGGGGCGCCGACACCGGGGAGCTGTTTTTT. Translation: CASSLLGGADTGELFF.

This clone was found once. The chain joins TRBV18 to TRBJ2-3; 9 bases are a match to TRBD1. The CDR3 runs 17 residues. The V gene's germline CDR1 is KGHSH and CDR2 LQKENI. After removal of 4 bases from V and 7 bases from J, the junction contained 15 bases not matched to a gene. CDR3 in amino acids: CASSLRQDRGEQNTQYF. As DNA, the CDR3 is TGTGCCAGCTCACTCCGTCAGGACAGGGGAGAGCAAAATACGCAGTATTTT.

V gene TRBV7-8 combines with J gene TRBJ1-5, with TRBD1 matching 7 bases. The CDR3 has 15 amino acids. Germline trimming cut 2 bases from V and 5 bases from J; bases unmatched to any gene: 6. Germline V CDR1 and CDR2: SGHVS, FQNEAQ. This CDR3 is CASSLTSGGYQPQHF. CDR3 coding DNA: TGTGCCAGCAGCTTAACCTCAGGGGGGTATCAGCCCCAGCATTTT.

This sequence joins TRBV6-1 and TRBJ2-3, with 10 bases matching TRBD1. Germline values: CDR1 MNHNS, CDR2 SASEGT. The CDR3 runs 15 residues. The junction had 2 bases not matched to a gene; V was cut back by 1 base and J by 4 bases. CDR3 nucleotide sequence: TGTGCCAGCAGTGAAGGGGACAGGGGAGCAGATACGCAGTATTTT. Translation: CASSEGDRGADTQYF.

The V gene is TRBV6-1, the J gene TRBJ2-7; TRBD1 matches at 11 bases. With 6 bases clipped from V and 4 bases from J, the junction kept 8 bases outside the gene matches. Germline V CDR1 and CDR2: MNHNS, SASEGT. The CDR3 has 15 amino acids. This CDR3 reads CASRLGGQGDYEQYF. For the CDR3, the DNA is TGTGCCAGCAGACTCGGGGGACAGGGGGATTACGAGCAGTACTTC.

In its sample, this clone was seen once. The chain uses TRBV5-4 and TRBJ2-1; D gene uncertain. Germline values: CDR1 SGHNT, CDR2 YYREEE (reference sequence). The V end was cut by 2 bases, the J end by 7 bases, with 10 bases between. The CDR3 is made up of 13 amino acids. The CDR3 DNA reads TGTGCCAGCAGCTTTGGGCCGAATAATGAGCAGTTCTTC. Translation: CASSFGPNNEQFF.

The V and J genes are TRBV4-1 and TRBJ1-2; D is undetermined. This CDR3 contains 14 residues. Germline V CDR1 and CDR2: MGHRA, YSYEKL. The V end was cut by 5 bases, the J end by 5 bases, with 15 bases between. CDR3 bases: TGCGCCAGCAGCTCAGGTGGGCGAAATTATGGCTACACCTTC. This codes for CASSSGGRNYGYTF.

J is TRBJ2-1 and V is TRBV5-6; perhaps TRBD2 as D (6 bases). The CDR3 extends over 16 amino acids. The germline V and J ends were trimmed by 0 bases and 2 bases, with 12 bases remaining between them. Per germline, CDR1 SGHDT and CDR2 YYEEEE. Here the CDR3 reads CASSLVGLQTYNEQFF. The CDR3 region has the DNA TGTGCCAGCAGCTTGGTTGGACTACAAACCTACAATGAGCAGTTCTTC.

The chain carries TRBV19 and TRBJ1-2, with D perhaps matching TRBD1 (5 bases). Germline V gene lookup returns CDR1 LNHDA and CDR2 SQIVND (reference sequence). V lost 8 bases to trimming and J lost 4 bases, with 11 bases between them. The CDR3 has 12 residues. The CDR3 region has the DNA TGTGCCAGTCGAGCGGGGGTCTATGGCTACACCTTC. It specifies CASRAGVYGYTF.